This TCR beta chain was obtained from a study of T cell responses to AZD1222 COVID-19 vaccine. The germline CDR1 and CDR2 sequences are MNHEY and SMNVEV (reference sequence). This CDR3 is 16 amino acids long. The V end was cut by 4 bases, the J end by 0 bases, with 14 bases between. Clones were sequenced by immunoSEQ multiplex PCR, and TCRdb holds only the in-frame ones, with some missing. The data show some 110,000 clones, more than 75% seen once. This clonotype was obtained from an adult in good health. The material sequenced was peripheral blood, taken on day 0 of AZD1222 vaccination. The chain uses TRBV27 and TRBJ2-3; D may be TRBD2 (5 bases). CDR3 bases: TGTGCCAGCAGTTCAACGGCGGGTTCTAGCACAGATACGCAGTATTTT. It is translated as CASSSTAGSSTDTQYF.